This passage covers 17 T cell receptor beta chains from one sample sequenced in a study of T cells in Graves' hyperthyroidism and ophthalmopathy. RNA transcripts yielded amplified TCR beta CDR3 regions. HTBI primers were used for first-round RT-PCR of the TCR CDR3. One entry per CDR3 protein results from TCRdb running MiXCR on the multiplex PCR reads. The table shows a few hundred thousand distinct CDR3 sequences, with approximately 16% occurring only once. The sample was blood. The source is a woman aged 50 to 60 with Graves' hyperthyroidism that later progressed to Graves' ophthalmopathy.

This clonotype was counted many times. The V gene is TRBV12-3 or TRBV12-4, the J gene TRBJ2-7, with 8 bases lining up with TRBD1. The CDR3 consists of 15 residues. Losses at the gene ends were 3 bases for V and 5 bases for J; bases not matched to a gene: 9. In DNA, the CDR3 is TGTGCCAGCAGTTTTAACAGGGGGGATGTCAACGAGCAGTACTTC. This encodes CASSFNRGDVNEQYF.

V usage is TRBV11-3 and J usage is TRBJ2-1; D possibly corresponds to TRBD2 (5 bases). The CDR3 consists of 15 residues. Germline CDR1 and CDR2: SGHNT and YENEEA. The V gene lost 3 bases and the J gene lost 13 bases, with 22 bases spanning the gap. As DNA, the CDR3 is TGTGCCAGCAGCTTGGGCCTCGACGTCGTGAGGGCCCAGTTCTTC. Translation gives CASSLGLDVVRAQFF.

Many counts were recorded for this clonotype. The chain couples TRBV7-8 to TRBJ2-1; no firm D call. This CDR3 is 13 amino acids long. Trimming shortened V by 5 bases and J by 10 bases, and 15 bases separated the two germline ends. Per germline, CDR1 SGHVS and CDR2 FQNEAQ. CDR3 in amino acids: CASSANQRFEQFF. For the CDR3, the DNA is TGTGCCAGCAGCGCCAACCAAAGATTCGAGCAGTTCTTC.

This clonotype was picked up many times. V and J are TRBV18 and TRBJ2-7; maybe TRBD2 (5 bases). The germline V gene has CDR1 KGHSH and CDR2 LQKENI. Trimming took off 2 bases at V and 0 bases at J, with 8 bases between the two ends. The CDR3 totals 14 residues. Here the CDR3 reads CASSPGLGSYEQYF. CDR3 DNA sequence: TGTGCCAGCTCACCAGGACTGGGCTCCTACGAGCAGTACTTC.

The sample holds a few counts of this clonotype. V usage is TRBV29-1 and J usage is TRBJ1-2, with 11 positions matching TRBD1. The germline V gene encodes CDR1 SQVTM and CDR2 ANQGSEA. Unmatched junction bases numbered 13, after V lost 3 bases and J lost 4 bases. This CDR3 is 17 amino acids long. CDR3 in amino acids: CSVDRRRTGGGTYGYTF. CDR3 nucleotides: TGCAGCGTTGACAGGCGGAGGACAGGGGGCGGCACCTATGGCTACACCTTC.

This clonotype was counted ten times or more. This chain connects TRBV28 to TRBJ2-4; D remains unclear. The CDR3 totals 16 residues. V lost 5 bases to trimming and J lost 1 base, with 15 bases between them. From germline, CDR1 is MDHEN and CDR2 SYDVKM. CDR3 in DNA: TGTGCCAGCAGTCCCACCACGGTGCGGGCCAAAAACATTCAGTACTTC. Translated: CASSPTTVRAKNIQYF.

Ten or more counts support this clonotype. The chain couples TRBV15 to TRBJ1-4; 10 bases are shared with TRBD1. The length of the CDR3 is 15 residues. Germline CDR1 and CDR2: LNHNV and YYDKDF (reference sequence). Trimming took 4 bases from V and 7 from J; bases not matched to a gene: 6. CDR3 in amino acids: CATSTGGTGVEKLFF. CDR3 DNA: TGTGCCACCAGCACTGGGGGGACAGGGGTTGAAAAACTGTTTTTT.

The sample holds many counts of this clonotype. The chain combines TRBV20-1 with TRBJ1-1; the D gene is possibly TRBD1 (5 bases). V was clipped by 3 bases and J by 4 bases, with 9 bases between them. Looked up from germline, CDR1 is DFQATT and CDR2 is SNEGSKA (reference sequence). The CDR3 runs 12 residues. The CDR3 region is CSARGPSTEAFF. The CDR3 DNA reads TGCAGTGCTAGGGGGCCGAGCACTGAAGCTTTCTTT.

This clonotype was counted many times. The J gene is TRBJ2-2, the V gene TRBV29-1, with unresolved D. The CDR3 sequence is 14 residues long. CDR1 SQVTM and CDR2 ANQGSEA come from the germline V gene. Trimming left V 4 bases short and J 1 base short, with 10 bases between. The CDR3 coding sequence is TGCAGCGTTGGACGGACCCTGAACACCGGGGAGCTGTTTTTT. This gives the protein CSVGRTLNTGELFF.

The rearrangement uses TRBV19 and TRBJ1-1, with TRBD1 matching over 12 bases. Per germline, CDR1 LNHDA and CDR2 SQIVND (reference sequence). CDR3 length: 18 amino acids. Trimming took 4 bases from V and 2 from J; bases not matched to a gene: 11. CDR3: CASSKKTGTGGVNTEAFF. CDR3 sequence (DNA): TGTGCCAGTAGTAAAAAAACCGGGACAGGGGGCGTCAACACTGAAGCTTTCTTT. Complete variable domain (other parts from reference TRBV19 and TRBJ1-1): DGGITQSPKYLFRKEGQNVTLSCEQNLNHDAMYWYRQDPGQGLRLIYYSQIVNDFQKGDIAEGYSVSREKKESFPLTVTSAQKNPTAFYLCASSKKTGTGGVNTEAFFGQGTRLTVV.

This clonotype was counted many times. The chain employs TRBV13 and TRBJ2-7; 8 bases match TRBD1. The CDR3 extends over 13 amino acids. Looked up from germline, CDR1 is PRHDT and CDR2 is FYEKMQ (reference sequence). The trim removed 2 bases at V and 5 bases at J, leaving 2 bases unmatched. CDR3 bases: TGTGCCAGCAGCTTACAGGGGGCAGACGAGCAGTACTTC. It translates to CASSLQGADEQYF.

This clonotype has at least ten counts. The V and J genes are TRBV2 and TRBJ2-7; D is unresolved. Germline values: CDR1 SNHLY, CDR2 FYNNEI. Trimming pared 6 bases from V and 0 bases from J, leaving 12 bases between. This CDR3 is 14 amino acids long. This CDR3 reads CASSAGRFSYEQYF. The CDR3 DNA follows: TGTGCCAGCAGCGCCGGACGGTTCTCCTACGAGCAGTACTTC.

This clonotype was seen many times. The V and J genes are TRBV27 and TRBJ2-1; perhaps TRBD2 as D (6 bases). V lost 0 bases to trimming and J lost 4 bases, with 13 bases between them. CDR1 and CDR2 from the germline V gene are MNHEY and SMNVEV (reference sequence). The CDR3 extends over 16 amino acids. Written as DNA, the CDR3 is TGTGCCAGCAGTTTATCTCAGGGAGGTTTGTACAATGAGCAGTTCTTC. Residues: CASSLSQGGLYNEQFF.

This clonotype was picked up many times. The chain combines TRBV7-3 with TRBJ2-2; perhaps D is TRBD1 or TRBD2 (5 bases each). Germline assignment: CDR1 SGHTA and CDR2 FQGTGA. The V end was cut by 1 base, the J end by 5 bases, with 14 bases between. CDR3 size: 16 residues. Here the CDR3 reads CASSLKGVTNTGELFF. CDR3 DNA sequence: TGTGCCAGCAGCTTAAAAGGGGTGACTAATACCGGGGAGCTGTTTTTT.

The DNA of the CDR3 is TGTGCCAGCAGCGCCGGGACGCCCTATGGCTACACCTTC. Translating gives CASSAGTPYGYTF. The V call is TRBV7-9, the J call TRBJ1-2, with D tentatively TRBD1 (5 bases). The CDR3 runs 13 residues. Trimming cost V 5 bases and J 4 bases, with 11 bases left between them. Germline CDR1 SEHNR, CDR2 FQNEAQ (reference sequence).

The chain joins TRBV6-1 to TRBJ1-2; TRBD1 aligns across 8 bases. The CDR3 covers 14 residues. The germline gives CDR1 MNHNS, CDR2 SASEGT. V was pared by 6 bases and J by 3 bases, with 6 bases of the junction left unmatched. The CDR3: CASSYGQGDYGYTF. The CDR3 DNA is TGTGCCAGCAGCTACGGACAGGGAGACTATGGCTACACCTTC.

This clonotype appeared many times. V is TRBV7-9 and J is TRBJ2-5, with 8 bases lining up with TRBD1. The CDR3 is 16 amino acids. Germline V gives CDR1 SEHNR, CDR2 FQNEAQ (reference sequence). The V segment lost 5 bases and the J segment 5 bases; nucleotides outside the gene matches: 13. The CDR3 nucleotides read TGTGCCAGCAGCCCCCTCGGCGCAGGGGGCGCGGAGACCCAGTACTTC. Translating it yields CASSPLGAGGAETQYF.